Listed below are T cell receptor beta chains from one sample, sequenced in a study of PD-L1 blockade in urothelial cancer. TCRdb keeps only in-frame clones here, not all; method: immunoSEQ multiplex PCR. The sample has about 84,000 clones; 82% are singletons. The sequenced sample was PBMCs, obtained around atezolizumab (anti-PD-L1) treatment. The receptor source for this set is a man aged 65 to 85 with urothelial cancer. The CDR3 runs from the conserved cysteine through the conserved F or W. D genes are given only for firm matches. Clone sizes are given selectively: once, few, many, or a class where the clone is expanded.

j_gene | v_gene | d_gene | abundance | CDR3aa | CDR3nt
TRBJ2-1 | TRBV19 | TRBD2 | NA | CASSIDRLAGGLGNEQFF | TGTGCCAGTAGTATAGATCGACTAGCGGGGGGCTTGGGGAATGAGCAGTTCTTC
TRBJ2-5 | TRBV7-9 | NA | NA | CASSLLAGRPQETQYF | TGTGCCAGCAGCTTACTGGCGGGGCGCCCCCAAGAGACCCAGTACTTC
TRBJ1-1 | TRBV18 | NA | few | CASSPDKNTEAFF | TGTGCCAGCTCACCCGACAAGAACACTGAAGCTTTCTTT
TRBJ2-1 | TRBV5-1 | NA | NA | CASSLQTDDNEQFF | TGCGCCAGCAGCTTACAGACAGACGACAATGAGCAGTTCTTC
TRBJ2-7 | TRBV6-1 | TRBD1 | NA | CASSEARTGAVYEQYF | TGTGCCAGCAGTGAAGCTAGGACAGGGGCAGTCTACGAGCAGTACTTC
TRBJ1-1 | TRBV9 | NA | NA | CASTRDSMNTEAFF | TGTGCCAGCACTCGGGACTCCATGAACACTGAAGCTTTCTTT
TRBJ2-3 | TRBV27 | TRBD2 | few | CASSPRTRRGDTQYF | TGTGCCAGCAGTCCACGGACGCGGCGGGGGGATACGCAGTATTTT
TRBJ2-3 | TRBV6-5 | NA | few | CASSLEGMGSDTQYF | TGTGCCAGCAGCCTGGAGGGTATGGGTTCAGATACGCAGTATTTT
TRBJ1-1 | TRBV7-2 | NA | NA | CASSLEVGGNTEAFF | TGTGCCAGCAGCTTAGAGGTCGGGGGAAACACTGAAGCTTTCTTT
TRBJ1-2 | TRBV2 | NA | NA | CASDRRAGSPNGYTF | TGTGCCAGCGACAGGCGGGCAGGTTCCCCAAACGGCTACACCTTC
TRBJ2-1 | TRBV5-1 | NA | NA | CASSLELNNEQFF | TGCGCCAGCAGCTTGGAGCTAAACAATGAGCAGTTCTTC
TRBJ1-1 | TRBV12-5 | NA | NA | CASGFLGGTEAFF | TGTGCTAGTGGTTTTTTGGGGGGCACTGAAGCTTTCTTT
TRBJ2-7 | TRBV27 | NA | once | CASSLRYSLYEQYF | TGTGCCAGCAGTTTACGCTATTCCCTCTACGAGCAGTACTTC
TRBJ2-7 | TRBV7-9 | NA | NA | CASSPPVQGAAYEQYF | TGTGCCAGCAGCCCTCCCGTACAAGGAGCTGCCTACGAGCAGTACTTC
TRBJ2-3 | TRBV5-1 | TRBD2 | NA | CASSLAPGTSGIYTQYF | TGCGCCAGCAGCTTGGCCCCCGGGACTAGCGGTATATATACGCAGTATTTT
TRBJ1-1 | TRBV27 | NA | NA | CASSLRGGSPSAFF | TGTGCCAGCAGTTTACGTGGGGGGTCCCCCTCAGCTTTCTTT
TRBJ1-6 | TRBV19 | TRBD1 | NA | CASSTHGTGRRSPLHF | TGTGCCAGTAGTACCCATGGGACAGGGAGGAGGTCACCCCTCCACTTT
TRBJ1-3 | TRBV28 | NA | NA | CASSLYPPGVGNTIYF | TGTGCCAGCAGTTTATACCCACCGGGGGTCGGAAACACCATATATTTT
TRBJ2-3 | TRBV9 | TRBD2 | NA | CASSTDPRDSGSSVDTQYF | TGTGCCAGCAGCACAGACCCTAGGGATAGCGGGAGTTCGGTAGATACGCAGTATTTT
TRBJ2-7 | TRBV5-1 | TRBD1 | NA | CASSPGTGVPYEQYF | TGCGCCAGCAGCCCTGGGACAGGGGTTCCCTACGAGCAGTACTTC
TRBJ2-5 | TRBV27 | TRBD1 | NA | CASSSTGTGEETQYF | TGTGCCAGCAGTTCCACCGGGACAGGGGAAGAGACCCAGTACTTC
TRBJ2-3 | TRBV9 | TRBD2 | once | CASSVEPLGGEDTQYF | TGTGCCAGCAGCGTAGAGCCCCTCGGGGGGGAAGATACGCAGTATTTT
TRBJ2-2 | TRBV6-5 | NA | NA | CASKGGVNTGELFF | TGTGCCAGCAAGGGGGGGGTTAACACCGGGGAGCTGTTTTTT
TRBJ1-2 | TRBV5-1 | NA | NA | CASSLAPPILHF | TGCGCCAGCAGCTTGGCGCCCCCCATACTCCACTTC
TRBJ2-2 | TRBV18 | NA | NA | CASRIRDTGELFF | TGTGCCAGCAGGATCAGGGATACCGGGGAGCTGTTTTTT
TRBJ2-7 | TRBV7-9 | TRBD2 | NA | CASSRTGGGSYEQYF | TGTGCCAGCAGCCGCACGGGAGGGGGCTCCTACGAGCAGTACTTC
TRBJ1-1 | TRBV11-3 | NA | NA | CASNLPTETNTEAFF | TGTGCCAGCAACCTTCCGACAGAGACGAACACTGAAGCTTTCTTT
TRBJ2-1 | TRBV28 | NA | many | CASKDRKYNEQFF | TGTGCCAGCAAAGACAGGAAATACAATGAGCAGTTCTTC
TRBJ1-1 | TRBV19 | NA | few | CASSLPSSLNTEAFF | TGTGCCAGTAGCCTACCCTCCTCGCTGAACACTGAAGCTTTCTTT
TRBJ2-7 | TRBV9 | NA | NA | CASSVGQTLSYEQYF | TGTGCCAGCAGCGTAGGCCAGACTCTTTCCTACGAGCAGTACTTC
TRBJ2-7 | TRBV10-3 | TRBD1 | NA | CATTTGESYEQYF | TGTGCCACCACTACAGGGGAGAGCTACGAGCAGTACTTC
TRBJ2-7 | TRBV7-2 | TRBD1 | NA | CASSLSRDSNEQYF | TGTGCCAGCAGCTTATCCCGGGACAGTAACGAGCAGTACTTC
TRBJ2-7 | TRBV6-5 | TRBD1 | NA | CASSSRTTGEQYF | TGTGCCAGCAGTTCGAGGACGACAGGGGAGCAGTACTTC
TRBJ2-5 | TRBV7-8 | NA | NA | CASSPRETQYF | TGTGCCAGCAGCCCCCGTGAGACCCAGTACTTC
TRBJ2-3 | TRBV6-5 | NA | few | CASSYSTVTDTQYF | TGTGCCAGCAGTTACTCGACAGTCACAGATACGCAGTATTTT
TRBJ2-1 | TRBV7-2 | NA | NA | CASSFLARGGEQFF | TGTGCCAGCAGCTTCCTAGCGAGGGGAGGTGAGCAGTTCTTC
TRBJ2-3 | TRBV10-1 | TRBD2 | once | CASSLGLAASTDTQYF | TGCGCCAGCAGTCTAGGACTAGCGGCGAGCACAGATACGCAGTATTTT
TRBJ2-5 | TRBV5-4 | TRBD2 | once | CASRAGTSGIQETQYF | TGTGCCAGCAGGGCTGGGACTAGCGGCATACAAGAGACCCAGTACTTC
TRBJ1-2 | TRBV5-8 | TRBD1 | few | CASRISGGNYGYTF | TGTGCCAGCAGGATTTCAGGGGGGAACTATGGCTACACCTTC
TRBJ2-2 | TRBV7-2 | NA | once | CASSPDYTGELFF | TGTGCCAGCAGCCCTGACTACACCGGGGAGCTGTTTTTT
TRBJ1-1 | TRBV5-6 | TRBD1 | NA | CASSMTGGNTEAFF | TGTGCCAGCAGCATGACAGGGGGGAACACTGAAGCTTTCTTT